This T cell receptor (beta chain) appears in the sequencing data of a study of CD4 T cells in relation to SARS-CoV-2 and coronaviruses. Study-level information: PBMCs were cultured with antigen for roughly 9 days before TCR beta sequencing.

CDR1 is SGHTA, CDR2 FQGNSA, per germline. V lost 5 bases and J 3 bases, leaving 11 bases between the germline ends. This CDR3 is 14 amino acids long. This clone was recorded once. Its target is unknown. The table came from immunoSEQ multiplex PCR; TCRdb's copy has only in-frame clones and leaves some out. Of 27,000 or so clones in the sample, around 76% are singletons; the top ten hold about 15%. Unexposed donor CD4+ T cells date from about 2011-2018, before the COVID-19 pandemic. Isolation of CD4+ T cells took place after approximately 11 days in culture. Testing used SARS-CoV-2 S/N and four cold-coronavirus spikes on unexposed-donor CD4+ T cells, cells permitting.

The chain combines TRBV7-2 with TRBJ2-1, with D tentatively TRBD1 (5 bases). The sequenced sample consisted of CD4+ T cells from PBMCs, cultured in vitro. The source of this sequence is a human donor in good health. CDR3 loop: CASSVGQNYNEQFF. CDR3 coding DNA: TGTGCCAGCAGCGTGGGGCAGAACTACAATGAGCAGTTCTTC.